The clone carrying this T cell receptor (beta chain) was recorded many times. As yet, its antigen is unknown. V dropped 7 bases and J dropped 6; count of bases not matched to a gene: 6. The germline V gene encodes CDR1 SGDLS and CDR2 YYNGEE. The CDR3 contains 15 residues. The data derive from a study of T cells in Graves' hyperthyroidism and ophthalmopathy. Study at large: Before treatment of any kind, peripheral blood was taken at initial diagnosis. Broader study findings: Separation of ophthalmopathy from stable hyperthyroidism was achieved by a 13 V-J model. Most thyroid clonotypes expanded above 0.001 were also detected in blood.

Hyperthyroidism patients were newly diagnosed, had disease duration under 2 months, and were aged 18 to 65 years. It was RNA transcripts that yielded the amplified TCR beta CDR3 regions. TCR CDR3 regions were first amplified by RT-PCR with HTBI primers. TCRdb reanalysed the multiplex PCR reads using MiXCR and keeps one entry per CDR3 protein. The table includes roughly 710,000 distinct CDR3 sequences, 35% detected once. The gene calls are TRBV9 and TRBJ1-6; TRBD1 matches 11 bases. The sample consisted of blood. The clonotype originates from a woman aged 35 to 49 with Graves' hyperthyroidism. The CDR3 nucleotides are TGTGCCAGCGAAGCCGGGACAGGGGGTAATTCACCCCTCCACTTT. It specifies CASEAGTGGNSPLHF.